This TCR beta chain derives from a study of shared clonotypes between healthy human individuals. This clone was detected only once. This CDR3 region has 16 residues. CDR1 and CDR2 from the germline V gene are MNHEY and SMNVEV (reference sequence). TCRdb's copy holds only in-frame clones and misses some; the assay was immunoSEQ multiplex PCR. Of approximately 500,000 clones listed, roughly 95% were seen once; the top ten hold 0.06%. The donors were adults (healthy and HIV-negative) with no recent acute infections or vaccinations. All the donors were Caucasian adults who lived in Nashville, Tennessee. The sequencing input was naive CD4+ T cells sorted from blood. Subset indicated: CD45RA+ positively selected. This receptor was identified in a young woman in good health. The chain carries TRBV27 and TRBJ2-5; weak D call: TRBD1 (5 bases). Matching the DNA end better, TRBJ2-7 makes the J call doubtful. Here the CDR3 DNA reads TGTGCCAGCAGTCCCGATCGACAGTCATTATATTACGAGCAGTACTTC. This translates into CASSPDRQSLYYEQYF.